Shown below are 32 T cell receptor beta chains from a single sample sequenced in a study of Ad26.COV2.S vaccination and SARS-CoV-2 variants. Assay: immunoSEQ multiplex PCR; the TCRdb copy retains only in-frame clones and omits some. Seen here are over 100,000 clones, around 80% observed once, and the top ten hold 15% to 20%. The starting material was peripheral blood, obtained after recovery from COVID-19. The receptors originated from a human donor who had recovered from COVID-19.

This chain uses TRBV19 with TRBJ1-2; a weak D match, TRBD1 (6 bases). V was pared by 5 bases and J by 4 bases, with 17 bases between. CDR1 LNHDA and CDR2 SQIVND come from the germline V gene (reference sequence). The CDR3 runs to 15 residues. CDR3 nucleotide sequence: TGTGCCAGTAGTTCTGGGACCCCGGGGGCCTATGGCTACACCTTC. Translated, it gives CASSSGTPGAYGYTF.

Only a few counts were recorded for this clone. This chain uses TRBV29-1 with TRBJ2-1, with 7 bases aligning to TRBD1. Trimming took 6 bases from V and 5 from J; bases not matched to a gene: 7. The CDR3 extends over 13 amino acids. In germline, CDR1 is SQVTM, CDR2 ANQGSEA. DNA of the CDR3: TGCAGCGTCTCCGGGACAGAGAACAATGAGCAGTTCTTC. Translation gives CSVSGTENNEQFF.

This clone appeared a single time. The genes are TRBV19 and TRBJ2-7; 8 bases are a match to TRBD1. The V segment lost 1 base and the J segment 5 bases; nucleotides outside the gene matches: 4. The germline V gene encodes CDR1 LNHDA and CDR2 SQIVND (reference sequence). The CDR3 is made up of 14 amino acids. The CDR3 reads CASSIGQGINEQYF. The DNA of the CDR3 is TGTGCCAGTAGTATAGGACAGGGGATCAACGAGCAGTACTTC.

The rearrangement joins TRBV6-6 to TRBJ2-7, with D unresolved. The length of the CDR3 is 13 residues. Germline V gives CDR1 MNHNY, CDR2 SVGAGI (reference sequence). The V end was cut by 2 bases, the J end by 4 bases, with 9 bases between. In DNA, the CDR3 is TGTGCCAGCAGTTACCTCAACTTGTACGAGCAGTACTTC. This encodes CASSYLNLYEQYF.

The V gene is TRBV7-2, the J gene TRBJ1-1, with no clear D. Trimming took off 0 bases at V and 0 bases at J, with 8 bases between the two ends. CDR1 SGHTA and CDR2 FQGNSA come from the germline V gene. This CDR3 has 15 residues. CDR3 amino acids: CASSLAPGMNTEAFF. The CDR3 coding sequence is TGTGCCAGCAGCTTAGCTCCGGGGATGAACACTGAAGCTTTCTTT. Combining the CDR3 with reference TRBV7-2 and TRBJ1-1 gives the whole variable domain GAGVSQSPSNKVTEKGKDVELRCDPISGHTALYWYRQSLGQGLEFLIYFQGNSAPDKSGLPSDRFSAERTGGSVSTLTIQRTQQEDSAVYLCASSLAPGMNTEAFFGQGTRLTVV.

The rearrangement uses TRBV7-9 and TRBJ1-5; D is perhaps TRBD1 (5 bases). The CDR3 consists of 14 residues. Germline loops: CDR1 SEHNR, CDR2 FQNEAQ (reference sequence). The V and J ends lost 3 bases and 7 bases respectively, with 13 bases between them. The CDR3 is CASSFGGDGQPQHF. The CDR3 nucleotides are TGTGCCAGCAGCTTCGGAGGGGATGGACAGCCCCAGCATTTT.

This clone is a singleton in its sample. V usage is TRBV18 and J usage is TRBJ1-3; TRBD1 agrees at 8 bases. CDR1 is KGHSH and CDR2 is LQKENI in the germline V gene. There are 17 residues in the CDR3. V gave up 3 bases and J gave up 0 bases; unmatched junction bases: 7. The CDR3 DNA sequence: TGTGCCAGCTCACCCGAGACAGGGGATCGCTCTGGAAACACCATATATTTT. This translates into CASSPETGDRSGNTIYF.

The chain is built from TRBV10-2 and TRBJ2-3, with 13 bases matching TRBD2. The CDR3 is made up of 17 amino acids. With 5 bases clipped from V and 1 base from J, the junction kept 6 bases outside the gene matches. The germline V gene encodes CDR1 WSHSY and CDR2 SAAADI. In DNA form, the CDR3 reads TGCGCCAGCAGTAGGACTAGCGGGGGAACCGGCACAGATACGCAGTATTTT. Translation gives CASSRTSGGTGTDTQYF.

V and J are TRBV4-1 and TRBJ1-2, with a weak D call TRBD1 (5 bases). Looked up from germline, CDR1 is MGHRA and CDR2 is YSYEKL. V was cut by 0 bases and J by 2 bases, with 16 bases left in between. This CDR3 is built from 17 residues. CDR3 DNA sequence: TGCGCCAGCAGCCAAGATATTCCGACAGCAACCAACTATGGCTACACCTTC. Protein: CASSQDIPTATNYGYTF.

The rearrangement joins TRBV5-1 to TRBJ1-1; no clear D gene. Looked up from germline, CDR1 is SGHRS and CDR2 is YFSETQ. The CDR3 consists of 15 residues. V was pared by 6 bases and J by 2 bases, with 17 bases between. The DNA for the CDR3 is TGCGCCAGCACTCCACTCGACGGAGCCAACACTGAAGCTTTCTTT. Protein: CASTPLDGANTEAFF.

The chain is built from TRBV9 and TRBJ1-6, with 7 bases lining up with TRBD1. Trimming took 0 bases from V and 10 from J; bases not matched to a gene: 4. Germline assignment: CDR1 SGDLS and CDR2 YYNGEE. The length of the CDR3 is 14 residues. DNA of the CDR3: TGTGCCAGCAGCGTAGGTCAGGGGGAATCACCCCTCCACTTT. Translated: CASSVGQGESPLHF.

This chain joins TRBV25-1 and TRBJ1-6, with D uncertain. Germline V lookup: CDR1 MGHDK, CDR2 SYGVNS. With 5 bases removed from V and 9 bases from J, the gap between germline ends came to 11 bases. CDR3 length: 13 residues. DNA for the CDR3: TGTGCCAGCAGTTCCGGGATCAGTTCACCCCTCCACTTT. Protein product: CASSSGISSPLHF.

The V and J genes are TRBV6-5 and TRBJ2-7, with D unclear. This CDR3 region has 14 residues. The germline V and J ends were trimmed by 0 bases and 2 bases, with 8 bases remaining between them. CDR1 is MNHEY, CDR2 SVGAGI, per germline. DNA for the CDR3: TGTGCCAGCAGTTACTCGAGAGGAGCCTACGAGCAGTACTTC. Its protein is CASSYSRGAYEQYF.

This sequence joins TRBV28 and TRBJ2-3; 7 bases line up with TRBD1. Germline values: CDR1 MDHEN, CDR2 SYDVKM. The CDR3 has 13 residues. With 8 bases clipped from V and 4 bases from J, the junction kept 6 bases outside the gene matches. Written as DNA, the CDR3 is TGTGCCAGCGGGGACAGTTTTCCAGATACGCAGTATTTT. Encoded protein: CASGDSFPDTQYF.

This clone was detected only a few times. The CDR3 nucleotides read TGTGCCAGCAGTTTCTATCGAGGTAGCCTCCGGGGTTCTAATTCACCCCTCCACTTT. This codes for CASSFYRGSLRGSNSPLHF. The chain joins TRBV28 to TRBJ1-6; D remains ambiguous. The CDR3 is 19 amino acids. Germline V lookup: CDR1 MDHEN, CDR2 SYDVKM. Trimming shortened V by 3 bases and J by 6 bases, and 24 bases separated the two germline ends.

Comments on this clone: Other DNA sequences in this sample translate to the same CDR3. The chain joins TRBV9 to TRBJ2-3; D ambiguous. Per the germline V gene, CDR1 is SGDLS and CDR2 is YYNGEE. The CDR3 is 12 amino acids. Trimming shortened V by 0 bases and J by 5 bases, and 4 bases separated the two germline ends. This CDR3 is CASSVEGDTQYF. The CDR3 coding sequence is TGTGCCAGCAGCGTAGAAGGAGATACGCAGTATTTT.

The chain links TRBV5-1 to TRBJ2-7; D call uncertain. The CDR3 loop spans 11 amino acids. Germline-derived CDR1 and CDR2 are SGHRS and YFSETQ. V was shortened by 5 bases and J by 2 bases, with 5 bases between the two germline ends. The CDR3 bases are TGCGCCAGCAGAGGAACCTACGAGCAGTACTTC. Protein sequence: CASRGTYEQYF.

This sequence joins TRBV2 and TRBJ2-7, with TRBD2 as a possible D gene (5 bases). The CDR3 is 15 residues long. Germline V CDR1 and CDR2: SNHLY, FYNNEI. Trimming shortened V by 3 bases and J by 8 bases, and 20 bases separated the two germline ends. The CDR3 DNA sequence: TGTGCCAGCAGTGAGGAGCAGGCGGGCTACAATAAGCAGTACTTC. This encodes CASSEEQAGYNKQYF.

J is TRBJ1-2 and V is TRBV5-1; D is possibly TRBD1 (5 bases). The germline V and J ends were trimmed by 4 bases and 8 bases, with 12 bases remaining between them. This CDR3 region has 12 residues. Looked up from germline, CDR1 is SGHRS and CDR2 is YFSETQ. For the CDR3, the DNA is TGCGCCAGCAGCCCGCGGGGCGGGGGCTACACCTTC. Translation gives CASSPRGGGYTF.

This clone was found once. V and J are TRBV5-4 and TRBJ2-3, with a tentative D call TRBD1 (6 bases). V lost 0 bases and J lost 4, with 9 bases in between. CDR1 and CDR2 from the germline V gene are SGHNT and YYREEE (reference sequence). The CDR3 is 14 residues long. CDR3 DNA: TGTGCCAGCAGCTTGGAGGGGGTACCAGATACGCAGTATTTT. This gives the protein CASSLEGVPDTQYF. The whole variable domain, filled in from reference TRBV5-4 and TRBJ2-3, reads ETGVTQSPTHLIKTRGQQVTLRCSSQSGHNTVSWYQQALGQGPQFIFQYYREEENGRGNFPPRFSGLQFPNYSSELNVNALELDDSALYLCASSLEGVPDTQYFGPGTRLTVL.

The V gene is TRBV6-5, the J gene TRBJ2-5; TRBD2 matches at 8 bases. The CDR3 runs to 15 residues. After removal of 2 bases from V and 5 bases from J, the junction contained 7 bases not matched to a gene. Germline V CDR1 and CDR2: MNHEY, SVGAGI. CDR3 nucleotides: TGTGCCAGCAGTTACGGGCGGGGGGACTTTGAGACCCAGTACTTC. It codes for CASSYGRGDFETQYF.

In its sample, this clone was seen once. The chain combines TRBV21-1 with TRBJ2-7; whether TRBD1, the table's D call, matches the DNA was not checked. TRBV21-1 is a listed pseudogene. The CDR3 has 17 amino acids. In DNA form, the CDR3 reads TGTGCCAGCAGCCCTGATACAGTCACAGGGACGGTGGAGGAGCAGTACTTC. It encodes CASSPDTVTGTVEEQYF.

This chain connects TRBV3-1 (or the pseudogene TRBV3-2) to TRBJ1-2; TRBD1 matches 9 bases. Germline lookup yields CDR1 LGHDT and CDR2 YNNKEL (reference sequence). The CDR3 sequence is 15 residues long. J lost 6 bases, V lost 3 bases, and 8 bases had no gene match. CDR3 amino acids: CASSQWDRVKDGYTF. In DNA, the CDR3 is TGTGCCAGCAGCCAGTGGGACAGGGTGAAAGATGGCTACACCTTC.

This clone was observed a handful of times. This chain connects TRBV5-1 to TRBJ2-2, with D tentatively TRBD1 or TRBD2 (5 bases each). Trimming cost V 4 bases and J 3 bases, with 10 bases left between them. Germline CDR1 reads SGHRS; CDR2 reads YFSETQ. The CDR3 spans 14 residues. CDR3 in DNA: TGCGCCAGCAGCCCGAGAGGGGACACCGGGGAGCTGTTTTTT. It encodes CASSPRGDTGELFF. The variable domain in full, completed from reference TRBV5-1 and TRBJ2-2, reads KAGVTQTPRYLIKTRGQQVTLSCSPISGHRSVSWYQQTPGQGLQFLFEYFSETQRNKGNFPGRFSGRQFSNSRSEMNVSTLELGDSALYLCASSPRGDTGELFFGEGSRLTVL.

The chain couples TRBV11-1 to TRBJ2-7, with 7 nucleotides matching TRBD1. V was pared by 3 bases and J by 4 bases, with 3 bases of the junction left unmatched. CDR1 and CDR2 from the germline V gene are SGHAT and FQDESV (reference sequence). The CDR3 is 13 amino acids. The CDR3 reads CASSFGQEYEQYF. Written as DNA, the CDR3 is TGTGCCAGCAGCTTCGGACAGGAGTACGAGCAGTACTTC. The full variable domain, completed using reference TRBV11-1 and TRBJ2-7, is EAEVAQSPRYKITEKSQAVAFWCDPISGHATLYWYRQILGQGPELLVQFQDESVVDDSQLPKDRFSAERLKGVDSTLKIQPAELGDSAMYLCASSFGQEYEQYFGPGTRLTVT.

J is TRBJ1-2 and V is TRBV2; the D is unclear. V dropped 4 bases and J dropped 3 bases, with 9 bases sitting between them. This CDR3 spans 13 amino acids. Germline V CDR1 and CDR2: SNHLY, FYNNEI. CDR3 residues: CASSVRTDYGYTF. As DNA, the CDR3 is TGTGCCAGCAGTGTCCGGACGGACTATGGCTACACCTTC. The variable domain in full, with the rest retrieved from reference TRBV2 and TRBJ1-2, is EPEVTQTPSHQVTQMGQEVILRCVPISNHLYFYWYRQILGQKVEFLVSFYNNEISEKSEIFDDQFSVERPDGSNFTLKIRSTKLEDSAMYFCASSVRTDYGYTFGSGTRLTVV.

The chain joins TRBV4-2 to TRBJ2-3, with unresolved D. Germline CDR1 is LGHNA and CDR2 is YNFKEQ. This CDR3 comprises 13 residues. V gave up 0 bases and J gave up 6 bases, with 7 bases separating them. CDR3 sequence reads: CASSQDLTDTQYF. As DNA, the CDR3 is TGTGCCAGCAGCCAAGATTTGACGGATACGCAGTATTTT.

This chain connects TRBV5-5 to TRBJ1-6; TRBD1 is a possible D gene (5 bases). The CDR3 length is 13 residues. V was cut by 2 bases and J by 10 bases, with 10 bases left in between. Germline V gives CDR1 SGHKS, CDR2 YYEKEE (reference sequence). The chain's CDR3 is CASSFGGGSPLHF. The CDR3 coding sequence is TGTGCCAGCAGCTTCGGGGGGGGATCACCCCTCCACTTT.

The chain carries TRBV6-1 and TRBJ1-1, with D possibly being TRBD1 (5 bases). The CDR3 consists of 15 residues. Trimming pared 3 bases from V and 2 bases from J, leaving 13 bases between. The V gene's germline CDR1 is MNHNS and CDR2 SASEGT. CDR3 region: CASSDQGDENTEAFF. The CDR3 DNA is TGTGCCAGCAGTGACCAAGGGGATGAAAACACTGAAGCTTTCTTT.

The chain is built from TRBV6-5 and TRBJ1-1; the D gene is possibly TRBD1 (5 bases). Deletions cut 7 bases from V and 4 bases from J, with 10 bases between. Germline V gene sequence: CDR1 MNHEY, CDR2 SVGAGI. The CDR3 is made up of 12 amino acids. In DNA form, the CDR3 reads TGTGCCAGCAAGCAGGGTTCCACTGAAGCTTTCTTT. Residues: CASKQGSTEAFF.

J is TRBJ1-3 and V is TRBV19; D perhaps matches TRBD1 (6 bases). CDR1 is LNHDA, CDR2 SQIVND, per germline (reference sequence). The CDR3 loop spans 15 amino acids. V lost 10 bases and J 3 bases, leaving 19 bases between the germline ends. This CDR3 is CATQATGHFGNTIYF. Here the CDR3 DNA reads TGTGCCACCCAAGCCACAGGGCATTTTGGAAACACCATATATTTT.

The gene calls are TRBV5-4 and TRBJ2-1, with 8 bases lining up with TRBD1. J gave up 3 bases and V 5 bases, and 4 bases lay outside the gene matches. CDR3 length: 14 amino acids. Germline CDR1 reads SGHNT; CDR2 reads YYREEE (reference sequence). In DNA, the CDR3 is TGTGCCAGCAGAGGGACAGGAAACTACAATGAGCAGTTCTTC. Translated: CASRGTGNYNEQFF.